Listed here are 26 T cell receptor beta chains from one sample, sequenced in a study of blood T cell repertoires in COVID-19. Sequencing used immunoSEQ multiplex PCR; TCRdb keeps in-frame clones, though not all of them. The table records tens of thousands of clones, about 82% of them present only once. Material for sequencing was peripheral blood. These receptors all stem from a woman of 80 years or more with active or convalescent COVID-19.

This clone was detected once. The chain has TRBV5-4 and TRBJ2-1, with D possibly being TRBD2 (6 bases). The CDR3 spans 20 residues. In germline, CDR1 is SGHNT, CDR2 YYREEE (reference sequence). The V end lost 1 base, the J end lost 3 bases, and 26 bases lay between the germline ends. CDR3 in amino acids: CASSLSTGTSRRFYYNEQFF. CDR3 nucleotides: TGTGCCAGCAGCTTGAGTACGGGTACTAGCCGCCGGTTCTACTACAATGAGCAGTTCTTC.

The V and J genes are TRBV5-6 and TRBJ2-7; TRBD2 matches 16 bases. The germline gives CDR1 SGHDT, CDR2 YYEEEE. The CDR3 spans 17 residues. Trimming removed 0 bases from V and 7 bases from J; junction bases left unmatched: 7. Here the CDR3 reads CASSLVLGTSGGAEQYF. The CDR3 DNA follows: TGTGCCAGCAGCTTGGTACTCGGGACTAGCGGGGGGGCGGAGCAGTACTTC.

The chain carries TRBV19 and TRBJ1-3; perhaps TRBD1 as D (5 bases). The germline V gene has CDR1 LNHDA and CDR2 SQIVND (reference sequence). V lost 8 bases to trimming and J lost 2 bases, with 13 bases between them. The CDR3 extends over 14 amino acids. The CDR3 DNA reads as TGTGCCAGTGTGGGGTCAGGGCCTGGAAACACCATATATTTT. Protein product: CASVGSGPGNTIYF.

The rearrangement joins TRBV30 to TRBJ1-1; D gene uncertain. Germline values: CDR1 GTSNPN, CDR2 SVGIG (reference sequence). V was shortened by 0 bases and J by 1 base, with 6 bases between the two germline ends. The CDR3 has 13 residues. The CDR3 coding sequence is TGTGCCTGGAGTGTAGGAGAGAACACTGAAGCTTTCTTT. This codes for CAWSVGENTEAFF.

The chain joins TRBV5-1 to TRBJ2-7, with D tentatively TRBD2 (5 bases). Germline CDR1 reads SGHRS; CDR2 reads YFSETQ. This CDR3 has 16 amino acids. V lost 0 bases, J lost 0 bases, and 13 bases lay in between. This chain's CDR3 is CASSLGTPRSSYEQYF. The CDR3 nucleotides are TGCGCCAGCAGCTTGGGGACTCCGAGGAGCTCCTACGAGCAGTACTTC.

The J gene is TRBJ1-3, the V gene TRBV6-1; tentative D call: TRBD1 (6 bases). Germline CDR1 and CDR2: MNHNS and SASEGT. This CDR3 comprises 16 residues. The V gene lost 2 bases and the J gene lost 4 bases, with 15 bases spanning the gap. In DNA form, the CDR3 reads TGTGCCAGCAGTGAAAATTGGGGGGGCCTCGGAAACACCATATATTTT. It codes for CASSENWGGLGNTIYF.

The rearrangement links TRBV18 to TRBJ2-5; D may be TRBD2 (6 bases). The CDR3 loop spans 17 amino acids. Germline V CDR1 and CDR2: KGHSH, LQKENI. Between the trimmed V and J ends, which lost 1 base and 1 base, there was a span of 16 bases. The CDR3 here is CASSPLGVAGGQETQYF. CDR3 nucleotide sequence: TGTGCCAGCTCACCACTTGGGGTTGCCGGGGGCCAAGAGACCCAGTACTTC.

The V gene is TRBV10-3, the J gene TRBJ2-3, with 7 nucleotides matching TRBD1. This CDR3 has 15 amino acids. Germline loops: CDR1 ENHRY, CDR2 SYGVKD. The J segment lost 0 bases and the V segment lost 3 bases, leaving 3 bases of the junction unmatched. CDR3 in amino acids: CAISEGGWSTDTQYF. The CDR3 DNA is TGTGCCATCAGTGAAGGGGGCTGGAGCACAGATACGCAGTATTTT.

V and J are TRBV27 and TRBJ2-1, with 8 nucleotides matching TRBD2. Germline trimming cut 2 bases from V and 6 bases from J; bases unmatched to any gene: 6. This CDR3 spans 15 amino acids. Germline V gene data show CDR1 as MNHEY and CDR2 as SMNVEV (reference sequence). The CDR3 loop reads CASSLGTRGGNEQFF. The CDR3, as DNA: TGTGCCAGCAGTTTAGGGACTAGAGGCGGCAATGAGCAGTTCTTC.

The chain uses TRBV5-5 and TRBJ1-6, with TRBD1 matching over 8 bases. In germline, CDR1 is SGHKS, CDR2 YYEKEE (reference sequence). Trimming cost V 1 base and J 7 bases; bases outside gene matches: 10. The CDR3 runs 17 residues. CDR3 coding DNA: TGTGCCAGCAGCTTGCAAGGGACAGGTATTCGCAATTCACCCCTCCACTTT. It yields the protein CASSLQGTGIRNSPLHF.

The genes are TRBV7-8 and TRBJ1-1; D is unclear. Trimming took 1 base from V and 1 from J, leaving 7 bases between them. CDR1 is SGHVS, CDR2 FQNEAQ, per germline. CDR3 length: 14 amino acids. For the CDR3, the DNA is TGTGCCAGCAGCTTAGAAGCGTGGAACACTGAAGCTTTCTTT. This sequence encodes CASSLEAWNTEAFF.

The gene calls are TRBV27 and TRBJ1-2; D gene ambiguous. The CDR3 is made up of 13 amino acids. CDR1 is MNHEY and CDR2 is SMNVEV in the germline V gene (reference sequence). V was pared by 2 bases and J by 3 bases, with 7 bases between. As DNA, the CDR3 is TGTGCCAGCAGTTTACGGGTACACTATGGCTACACCTTC. This gives the protein CASSLRVHYGYTF.

This chain links TRBV3-1 (or the pseudogene TRBV3-2) with TRBJ2-2, with 7 bases that match TRBD2. With 2 bases clipped from V and 5 bases from J, the junction kept 5 bases outside the gene matches. Germline assignment: CDR1 LGHDT and CDR2 YNNKEL (reference sequence). The CDR3 is 15 residues long. The CDR3 loop is CASSQTGGSTGELFF. CDR3 bases: TGTGCCAGCAGCCAAACCGGGGGGAGTACCGGGGAGCTGTTTTTT.

On this clone: One end of the junction fails to match germline, which may point to a read error. V gene TRBV6-1 combines with J gene TRBJ2-1, with a weak D call TRBD1 (6 bases). CDR3 size: 16 residues. Germline values: CDR1 MNHNS, CDR2 SASEGT. CDR3 protein: CASSEDGQPQYNEQFF. The CDR3 bases are TGTGCCAGCAGCGAAGACGGACAGCCCCAGTACAATGAGCAGTTCTTC.

The CDR3: CASSPGLDRADTQYF. The CDR3 nucleotides are TGTGCCAGCAGCCCGGGACTAGATAGGGCAGATACGCAGTATTTT. This chain connects TRBV3-1 (or the pseudogene TRBV3-2) to TRBJ2-3, with 8 nucleotides matching TRBD2. The CDR3 is 15 amino acids. The V gene end was trimmed by 4 bases and the J gene end by 4 bases; junction bases not matched to a gene: 7. CDR1 LGHDT and CDR2 YNNKEL come from the germline V gene (reference sequence).

In its sample, this clone was seen once. The CDR3 here is CASRGLGGADTQYF. CDR3 DNA sequence: TGTGCCAGTAGGGGACTCGGAGGGGCAGATACGCAGTATTTT. This sequence joins TRBV19 and TRBJ2-3, with D possibly matching TRBD2 (6 bases). The germline V and J ends were trimmed by 6 bases and 4 bases, with 14 bases remaining between them. This CDR3 is built from 14 residues. Germline lookup yields CDR1 LNHDA and CDR2 SQIVND (reference sequence).

The CDR3 nucleotides are TGCGCCAGCAGCTTGGGACAGTCAAACTATGGCTACACCTTC. It codes for CASSLGQSNYGYTF. The J gene is TRBJ1-2, the V gene TRBV5-1, with D perhaps matching TRBD1 (5 bases). The CDR3 length is 14 residues. The ends were cut back, 0 bases at V and 2 bases at J, with 8 bases in the middle. Germline assignment: CDR1 SGHRS and CDR2 YFSETQ. The full variable domain, with the rest looked up from reference TRBV5-1 and TRBJ1-2, is KAGVTQTPRYLIKTRGQQVTLSCSPISGHRSVSWYQQTPGQGLQFLFEYFSETQRNKGNFPGRFSGRQFSNSRSEMNVSTLELGDSALYLCASSLGQSNYGYTFGSGTRLTVV.

As DNA, the CDR3 is TGCGCCAGCAGCAAGGGGCAGGGGGCGAACACTGAAGCTTTCTTT. It yields the protein CASSKGQGANTEAFF. The gene calls are TRBV4-1 and TRBJ1-1; 8 bases match TRBD1. Per the germline V gene, CDR1 is MGHRA and CDR2 is YSYEKL. The ends lost 5 bases at V and 1 base at J; junction bases unmatched: 6. The CDR3 runs 15 residues.

In this sample, this clone turned up a few times. This sequence joins TRBV11-3 and TRBJ2-2; TRBD2 matches at 13 bases. Germline lookup yields CDR1 SGHNT and CDR2 YENEEA. The ends lost 4 bases at V and 7 bases at J; junction bases unmatched: 6. This CDR3 is built from 16 residues. CDR3 DNA: TGTGCCAGCAGCTCCGGACTAGCGGGAGTGGACGGGGAGCTGTTTTTT. It yields the protein CASSSGLAGVDGELFF. The full variable domain, in which reference TRBV11-3 and TRBJ2-2 provide the parts outside the CDR3, is EAGVVQSPRYKIIEKKQPVAFWCNPISGHNTLYWYLQNLGQGPELLIRYENEEAVDDSQLPKDRFSAERLKGVDSTLKIQPAELGDSAVYLCASSSGLAGVDGELFFGEGSRLTVL.

The chain links TRBV28 to TRBJ1-3; D gene uncertain. With 5 bases removed from V and 0 bases from J, the gap between germline ends came to 5 bases. In germline, CDR1 is MDHEN, CDR2 SYDVKM. The CDR3 extends over 13 amino acids. In nucleotides, the CDR3 is TGTGCCAGCAGTGTGAGCTCTGGAAACACCATATATTTT. It translates to CASSVSSGNTIYF.

V usage is TRBV5-1 and J usage is TRBJ1-1, with D perhaps matching TRBD1 (5 bases). The ends were cut back, 0 bases at V and 0 bases at J, with 15 bases in the middle. Germline V lookup: CDR1 SGHRS, CDR2 YFSETQ. CDR3 length: 17 amino acids. In DNA, the CDR3 is TGCGCCAGCAGCTTGGGGAGGGGAGGGCATATGAACACTGAAGCTTTCTTT. It codes for CASSLGRGGHMNTEAFF.

The genes are TRBV30 and TRBJ2-3, with 8 bases lining up with TRBD1. J lost 1 base, V lost 3 bases, and 0 bases had no gene match. There are 13 residues in the CDR3. From germline, CDR1 is GTSNPN and CDR2 SVGIG (reference sequence). As DNA, the CDR3 is TGTGCCTGGAGGACAGGGGGCACAGATACGCAGTATTTT. Its translation: CAWRTGGTDTQYF.

The chain couples TRBV21-1 to TRBJ1-5; the tabulated D call, TRBD1, remains unverified against the DNA. TRBV21-1 is tagged as a pseudogene. The CDR3 consists of 20 residues. DNA for the CDR3: TGTGCCAGCAGCAAGGTACCCGGGACAGGGCCCGGATTTTTAGATCAGCCCCAGCATTTT. Residues: CASSKVPGTGPGFLDQPQHF.

This clone was found once. The J gene is TRBJ1-2, the V gene TRBV19; D is perhaps TRBD1 (6 bases). V gave up 5 bases and J gave up 4 bases, with 17 bases separating them. Germline CDR1 is LNHDA and CDR2 is SQIVND (reference sequence). This CDR3 spans 15 amino acids. Here the CDR3 reads CASSSTGRETYGYTF. The CDR3, as DNA: TGTGCCAGTAGTTCCACAGGGCGGGAGACCTATGGCTACACCTTC.

This chain joins TRBV10-2 and TRBJ1-5; no clear D gene. CDR3 length: 14 amino acids. Germline CDR1 is WSHSY and CDR2 is SAAADI. With 1 base removed from V and 7 bases from J, the gap between germline ends came to 11 bases. This chain's CDR3 is CASSEFGGRQPQHF. As DNA, the CDR3 is TGCGCCAGCAGTGAGTTTGGAGGAAGGCAGCCCCAGCATTTT.

This clone was observed a few times. The CDR3 spells CASSPPENSNTEAFF. CDR3 nucleotides: TGTGCCAGCTCACCACCCGAGAATTCGAACACTGAAGCTTTCTTT. This rearrangement joins TRBV18 to TRBJ1-1; no definite D call. Germline-derived CDR1 and CDR2 are KGHSH and LQKENI. This CDR3 spans 15 amino acids. V was clipped by 0 bases and J by 1 base, with 9 bases between them.